A single sample is the source of the 31 T cell receptor beta chains below, sequenced in a study of blood T cell repertoires in COVID-19. Assay used: immunoSEQ multiplex PCR; TCRdb lists only in-frame clones, some missing. The sample contains approximately 190,000 clones, about four fifths of which appear only once. The sequenced sample was PBMCs or T cells enriched from blood (not recorded which). The receptors derive from a man aged 40-49 years who had recovered from COVID-19.

This chain connects TRBV2 to TRBJ2-1; no clear D gene. CDR1 and CDR2 from the germline V gene are SNHLY and FYNNEI. The CDR3 length is 14 residues. V was pared by 7 bases and J by 0 bases, with 10 bases between. This CDR3 is CASTPSSSYNEQFF. The CDR3 region has the DNA TGTGCCAGCACCCCCTCGAGCTCCTACAATGAGCAGTTCTTC.

This chain joins TRBV7-2 and TRBJ2-2; D is perhaps TRBD2 (5 bases). V lost 0 bases and J lost 0, with 8 bases in between. Looked up from germline, CDR1 is SGHTA and CDR2 is FQGNSA. The CDR3 has 16 amino acids. The CDR3 nucleotides read TGTGCCAGCAGCTTAGCCGCGGGTTCGAACACCGGGGAGCTGTTTTTT. Translating it yields CASSLAAGSNTGELFF.

The V call is TRBV7-2, the J call TRBJ2-1; a possible D gene is TRBD2 (6 bases). The germline V gene encodes CDR1 SGHTA and CDR2 FQGNSA. CDR3 size: 15 residues. V was pared by 3 bases and J by 2 bases, with 11 bases between. As DNA, the CDR3 is TGTGCCAGCAGCTTCGGACTAACACCCTACAATGAGCAGTTCTTC. This sequence encodes CASSFGLTPYNEQFF.

This chain uses TRBV18 with TRBJ2-3, with 12 bases fitting TRBD2. The CDR3 totals 18 residues. Trimming cost V 2 bases and J 1 base; bases outside gene matches: 7. Germline lookup yields CDR1 KGHSH and CDR2 LQKENI. CDR3 residues: CASSPKLAGGPGTDTQYF. The CDR3 DNA reads as TGTGCCAGCTCACCAAAGCTAGCGGGGGGGCCGGGCACAGATACGCAGTATTTT.

The rearrangement uses TRBV6-4 and TRBJ1-6; a weak D match, TRBD1 (6 bases). Germline V gene lookup returns CDR1 MRHNA and CDR2 SNTAGT. Trimming took 10 bases from V and 9 from J, leaving 16 bases between them. This CDR3 region has 13 residues. The CDR3 DNA sequence: TGTGCCAACTTCGGCCCCAGGGGTTCACCCCTCCACTTT. It yields the protein CANFGPRGSPLHF.

The table lists this clone with a few counts. The V call is TRBV18, the J call TRBJ2-7; 9 positions match TRBD1. This CDR3 is built from 15 residues. Germline trimming cut 6 bases from V and 3 bases from J; bases unmatched to any gene: 9. The V gene's germline CDR1 is KGHSH and CDR2 LQKENI. In DNA form, the CDR3 reads TGTGCCAGCTCGACCGGGGGACAGGGACTCTACGAGCAGTACTTC. Translation: CASSTGGQGLYEQYF.

The gene calls are TRBV5-1 and TRBJ1-2, with D possibly matching TRBD1 (5 bases). The CDR3 totals 13 residues. V shed 5 bases and J shed 0 bases, with 8 bases lying between them. CDR1 and CDR2 (germline): SGHRS, YFSETQ. CDR3 nucleotide sequence: TGCGCCAGCAGTCCGGACACTAACTATGGCTACACCTTC. It codes for CASSPDTNYGYTF.

J is TRBJ2-5 and V is TRBV6-2 or TRBV6-3, with TRBD1 as a possible D gene (6 bases). The CDR3 is 15 residues long. V shed 5 bases and J shed 4 bases, with 17 bases lying between them. Germline CDR1 is MNHEY and CDR2 is SVGEGT. CDR3 residues: CASSPPRGAGETQYF. The CDR3 region has the DNA TGTGCCAGCAGTCCCCCCAGGGGCGCAGGAGAGACCCAGTACTTC.

The chain has TRBV9 and TRBJ1-2; a possible D gene is TRBD1 (5 bases). The CDR3 is made up of 11 amino acids. CDR1 and CDR2 from the germline V gene are SGDLS and YYNGEE. V lost 6 bases, J lost 7 bases, and 10 bases lay in between. The CDR3 reads CASTGRGGYTF. CDR3 coding DNA: TGTGCCAGCACCGGGAGGGGTGGCTACACCTTC.

V is TRBV30 and J is TRBJ1-2; no firm D call. V shed 8 bases and J shed 4 bases, with 20 bases lying between them. Germline V gives CDR1 GTSNPN, CDR2 SVGIG (reference sequence). This CDR3 is 14 amino acids long. CDR3 sequence (DNA): TGTGCCCGTAACTCGGACTCTAGAACCTATGGCTACACCTTC. Translation: CARNSDSRTYGYTF.

The rearrangement uses TRBV9 and TRBJ2-3; TRBD2 matches at 7 bases. Per germline, CDR1 SGDLS and CDR2 YYNGEE. Unmatched junction bases numbered 10, after V lost 1 base and J lost 2 bases. This CDR3 spans 17 amino acids. Written as DNA, the CDR3 is TGTGCCAGCAGCGTAATGGCTAGCGGTAAATTCACAGATACGCAGTATTTT. It codes for CASSVMASGKFTDTQYF. The whole variable domain, remainder taken from reference TRBV9 and TRBJ2-3, is DSGVTQTPKHLITATGQRVTLRCSPRSGDLSVYWYQQSLDQGLQFLIQYYNGEERAKGNILERFSAQQFPDLHSELNLSSLELGDSALYFCASSVMASGKFTDTQYFGPGTRLTVL.

The chain carries TRBV5-1 and TRBJ2-1; D might be TRBD1 (6 bases). The length of the CDR3 is 14 residues. The germline gives CDR1 SGHRS, CDR2 YFSETQ. V was pared by 4 bases and J by 8 bases, with 16 bases between. Written as DNA, the CDR3 is TGCGCCAGCAGCGGGGGCGCATCGCTCCATGAGCAGTTCTTC. It yields the protein CASSGGASLHEQFF.

The gene calls are TRBV5-1 and TRBJ1-2; D perhaps matches TRBD1 (6 bases). Germline-derived CDR1 and CDR2 are SGHRS and YFSETQ. The V and J ends lost 3 bases and 4 bases respectively, with 10 bases between them. This CDR3 comprises 13 residues. CDR3 residues: CASSSTGSYGYTF. For the CDR3, the DNA is TGCGCCAGCAGCTCCACAGGGAGCTATGGCTACACCTTC.

The chain combines TRBV5-1 with TRBJ1-2, with D unclear. There are 14 residues in the CDR3. CDR1 is SGHRS, CDR2 YFSETQ, per germline. Trimming removed 0 bases at V and 8 bases at J, with 14 bases between. The CDR3 loop reads CASSLVRRSGGYTF. As DNA, the CDR3 is TGCGCCAGCAGCTTGGTTCGCAGGTCCGGAGGCTACACCTTC. Together with reference TRBV5-1 and TRBJ1-2, the CDR3 gives the full variable domain: KAGVTQTPRYLIKTRGQQVTLSCSPISGHRSVSWYQQTPGQGLQFLFEYFSETQRNKGNFPGRFSGRQFSNSRSEMNVSTLELGDSALYLCASSLVRRSGGYTFGSGTRLTVV.

This CDR3 is CASSQEWDYTEAFF. CDR3 bases: TGCGCCAGCAGCCAAGAATGGGACTACACTGAAGCTTTCTTT. The chain combines TRBV4-1 with TRBJ1-1; perhaps TRBD1 as D (5 bases). CDR3 size: 14 residues. From germline, CDR1 is MGHRA and CDR2 YSYEKL. V shed 0 bases and J shed 3 bases, with 8 bases lying between them.

The chain has TRBV2 and TRBJ1-4, with 8 bases matching TRBD1. The CDR3 length is 14 residues. Germline CDR1 SNHLY, CDR2 FYNNEI. The junction had 4 bases not matched to a gene; V was cut back by 6 bases and J by 4 bases. The CDR3 is CASRAQGGNEKLFF. The CDR3 DNA sequence: TGTGCCAGCAGGGCACAGGGGGGTAATGAAAAACTGTTTTTT. The full variable domain, with the rest looked up from reference TRBV2 and TRBJ1-4, is EPEVTQTPSHQVTQMGQEVILRCVPISNHLYFYWYRQILGQKVEFLVSFYNNEISEKSEIFDDQFSVERPDGSNFTLKIRSTKLEDSAMYFCASRAQGGNEKLFFGSGTQLSVL.

The chain has TRBV7-6 and TRBJ2-7; 8 bases match TRBD2. Per germline, CDR1 SGHVS and CDR2 FNYEAQ. After removal of 1 base from V and 2 bases from J, the junction contained 1 base not matched to a gene. There are 14 residues in the CDR3. As DNA, the CDR3 is TGTGCCAGCAGCTTAGGCGGGGGGACCTACGAGCAGTACTTC. Amino acids: CASSLGGGTYEQYF.

The chain carries TRBV24-1 and TRBJ2-2; D is uncertain. The CDR3 is 14 amino acids. Trimming pared 2 bases from V and 6 bases from J, leaving 9 bases between. The germline V gene encodes CDR1 KGHDR and CDR2 SFDVKD. CDR3 residues: CATSDYRVPGELFF. The CDR3 bases are TGTGCCACCAGTGATTATCGGGTTCCCGGGGAGCTGTTTTTT.

This clone was observed a handful of times. The genes are TRBV6-2 or TRBV6-3 and TRBJ1-6; 8 bases align to TRBD1. Per the germline V gene, CDR1 is MNHEY and CDR2 is SVGEGT. The V segment lost 5 bases and the J segment 10 bases; nucleotides outside the gene matches: 10. The CDR3 extends over 15 amino acids. The CDR3 here is CASSLPDRDSSPLHF. DNA of the CDR3: TGTGCCAGCAGTCTTCCGGACAGGGACTCGTCACCCCTCCACTTT.

The chain employs TRBV6-2 or TRBV6-3 and TRBJ2-2; 9 positions agree with TRBD1. This CDR3 spans 16 amino acids. Trimming removed 2 bases from V and 6 bases from J; junction bases left unmatched: 7. The germline gives CDR1 MNHEY, CDR2 SVGEGT. CDR3 nucleotide sequence: TGTGCCAGCAGTTACCGTGGGACAGGGTGGTCCGGGGAGCTGTTTTTT. This sequence encodes CASSYRGTGWSGELFF.

CDR3 bases: TGTGCCTGGAGTAGGTCAGGGAAAAACTATGGCTACACCTTC. It codes for CAWSRSGKNYGYTF. This chain links TRBV30 with TRBJ1-2; TRBD1 is a possible D gene (5 bases). Trimming removed 2 bases from V and 2 bases from J, with 12 bases in between. The CDR3 contains 14 residues. The germline V gene has CDR1 GTSNPN and CDR2 SVGIG (reference sequence).

CDR3 residues: CASSEAPWSRQGRAEAFF. The CDR3 DNA is TGTGCCAGCAGTGAAGCACCCTGGTCCCGGCAGGGGCGAGCTGAAGCTTTCTTT. The rearrangement joins TRBV2 to TRBJ1-1; a possible D gene is TRBD1 (6 bases). Trimming removed 0 bases at V and 6 bases at J, with 23 bases between. The length of the CDR3 is 18 residues. Germline lookup yields CDR1 SNHLY and CDR2 FYNNEI. Full variable domain (outside the CDR3, taken from reference TRBV2 and TRBJ1-1): EPEVTQTPSHQVTQMGQEVILRCVPISNHLYFYWYRQILGQKVEFLVSFYNNEISEKSEIFDDQFSVERPDGSNFTLKIRSTKLEDSAMYFCASSEAPWSRQGRAEAFFGQGTRLTVV.

This chain connects TRBV2 to TRBJ2-2; D uncertain. V lost 5 bases and J lost 2, with 6 bases in between. Per germline, CDR1 SNHLY and CDR2 FYNNEI. CDR3 length equals 13 residues. The DNA for the CDR3 is TGTGCCAGCAGTAGTACTAACACCGGGGAGCTGTTTTTT. It codes for CASSSTNTGELFF.

The V call is TRBV5-1, the J call TRBJ1-2; TRBD1 agrees at 9 bases. In germline, CDR1 is SGHRS, CDR2 YFSETQ. V gave up 4 bases and J gave up 6 bases; unmatched junction bases: 13. CDR3 length: 16 amino acids. This CDR3 reads CASSLAGRDRGDGYTF. The CDR3 DNA follows: TGCGCCAGCAGCCTCGCTGGTCGTGACAGGGGGGATGGCTACACCTTC. Full variable domain (missing parts from reference TRBV5-1 and TRBJ1-2): KAGVTQTPRYLIKTRGQQVTLSCSPISGHRSVSWYQQTPGQGLQFLFEYFSETQRNKGNFPGRFSGRQFSNSRSEMNVSTLELGDSALYLCASSLAGRDRGDGYTFGSGTRLTVV.

In nucleotides, the CDR3 is TGTGCCACCAGCAGAGCACGGGAGTGGAACGGCTACACCTTC. Protein product: CATSRAREWNGYTF. The gene calls are TRBV15 and TRBJ1-2; the D is unclear. The CDR3 is 14 residues long. The V and J ends lost 1 base and 8 bases respectively, with 14 bases between them. Germline CDR1 reads LNHNV; CDR2 reads YYDKDF (reference sequence).

V is TRBV15 and J is TRBJ1-2, with D tentatively TRBD1 (5 bases). This CDR3 region has 15 residues. V lost 0 bases and J 7 bases, leaving 15 bases between the germline ends. Germline V CDR1 and CDR2: LNHNV, YYDKDF (reference sequence). CDR3 in DNA: TGTGCCACCAGCAGAGATAATGGGGCCTCGGCTGGCTACACCTTC. Translation gives CATSRDNGASAGYTF.

The chain joins TRBV2 to TRBJ1-5, with D unclear. CDR3 length: 13 residues. The V end lost 8 bases, the J end lost 5 bases, and 13 bases lay between the germline ends. The germline gives CDR1 SNHLY, CDR2 FYNNEI. DNA for the CDR3: TGTGCCAGCGGTAAAGGTGGCTATCAGCCCCAGCATTTT. Its translation: CASGKGGYQPQHF.

The V and J genes are TRBV2 and TRBJ1-1; D gene ambiguous. CDR1 and CDR2 from the germline V gene are SNHLY and FYNNEI. CDR3 length: 16 residues. The germline V and J ends were trimmed by 2 bases and 0 bases, with 13 bases remaining between them. The CDR3 here is CASSEIALSMNTEAFF. In nucleotides, the CDR3 is TGTGCCAGCAGTGAAATCGCCTTGAGTATGAACACTGAAGCTTTCTTT.

The chain combines TRBV12-5 with TRBJ2-2, with TRBD1 matching over 9 bases. The CDR3 has 15 residues. V gave up 1 base and J gave up 5 bases; unmatched junction bases: 2. Germline CDR1 is LGHNT and CDR2 is FRNRAP. CDR3 residues: CASGLGGQGTGELFF. CDR3 sequence (DNA): TGTGCTAGTGGTTTGGGGGGACAGGGAACCGGGGAGCTGTTTTTT.

This clone has a single count. V usage is TRBV6-1 and J usage is TRBJ1-2; a weak D match, TRBD1 (6 bases). Germline CDR1 MNHNS, CDR2 SASEGT. The CDR3 length is 17 residues. V was pared by 4 bases and J by 0 bases, with 18 bases between. CDR3 residues: CASSVTYRALANYGYTF. CDR3 sequence (DNA): TGTGCCAGCAGTGTAACCTACAGGGCCCTAGCTAACTATGGCTACACCTTC.

This clone was seen just once. The chain links TRBV30 to TRBJ2-1, with 9 bases aligning to TRBD2. With V trimmed by 1 base and J by 3 bases, 13 bases remained unmatched. The CDR3 covers 18 residues. Germline V gives CDR1 GTSNPN, CDR2 SVGIG (reference sequence). The CDR3 region is CAWSGAGGKTTHYNEQFF. The CDR3 DNA reads TGTGCCTGGAGTGGCGCGGGGGGGAAGACTACCCACTACAATGAGCAGTTCTTC.